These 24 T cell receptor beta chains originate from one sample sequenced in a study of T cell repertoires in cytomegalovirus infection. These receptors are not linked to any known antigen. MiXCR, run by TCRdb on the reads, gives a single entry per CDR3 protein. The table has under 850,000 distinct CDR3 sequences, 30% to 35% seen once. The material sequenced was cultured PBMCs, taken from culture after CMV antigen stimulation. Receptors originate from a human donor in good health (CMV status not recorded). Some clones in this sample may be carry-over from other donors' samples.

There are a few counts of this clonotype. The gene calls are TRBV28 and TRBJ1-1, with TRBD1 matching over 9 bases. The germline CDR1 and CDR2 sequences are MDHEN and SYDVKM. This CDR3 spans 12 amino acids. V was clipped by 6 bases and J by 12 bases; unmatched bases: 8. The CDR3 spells CASRRGQGRSFF. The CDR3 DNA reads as TGTGCCAGCAGGCGCGGACAGGGGAGATCTTTCTTT.

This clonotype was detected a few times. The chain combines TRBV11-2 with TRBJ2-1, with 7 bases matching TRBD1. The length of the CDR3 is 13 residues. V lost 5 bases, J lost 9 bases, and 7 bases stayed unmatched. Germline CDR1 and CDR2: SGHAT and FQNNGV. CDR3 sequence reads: CASSLGSGGEQFF. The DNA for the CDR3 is TGTGCCAGCAGCCTCGGATCAGGGGGTGAGCAGTTCTTC.

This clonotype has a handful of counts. The CDR3 loop is CASSLALAGVRDEQFF. The CDR3 DNA reads as TGTGCCAGCAGCTTAGCTTTAGCGGGAGTGAGGGATGAGCAGTTCTTC. This chain connects TRBV11-2 to TRBJ2-1; 9 bases line up with TRBD2. The V and J ends lost 1 base and 8 bases, in that order; junction bases with no gene match: 9. There are 16 residues in the CDR3. Germline CDR1 is SGHAT and CDR2 is FQNNGV.

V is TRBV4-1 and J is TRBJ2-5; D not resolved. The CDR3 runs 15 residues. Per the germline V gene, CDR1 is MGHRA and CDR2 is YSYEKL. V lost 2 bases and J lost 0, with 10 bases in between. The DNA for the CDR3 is TGCGCCAGCAGCCAACAAGACCCTTACCAAGAGACCCAGTACTTC. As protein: CASSQQDPYQETQYF.

CDR3 residues: CATSRPPGQGGAGELFF. CDR3 nucleotides: TGTGCCACCAGCAGGCCTCCGGGACAGGGCGGCGCCGGGGAGCTGTTTTTT. The V and J genes are TRBV15 and TRBJ2-2, with 9 bases aligning to TRBD1. CDR3 size: 17 residues. Germline CDR1 and CDR2: LNHNV and YYDKDF (reference sequence). Trimming at V came to 3 bases and at J to 6 bases, leaving 11 bases not matched to a gene. Combining the CDR3 with reference TRBV15 and TRBJ2-2 gives the whole variable domain DAMVIQNPRYQVTQFGKPVTLSCSQTLNHNVMYWYQQKSSQAPKLLFHYYDKDFNNEADTPDNFQSRRPNTSFCFLDIRSPGLGDTAMYLCATSRPPGQGGAGELFFGEGSRLTVL.

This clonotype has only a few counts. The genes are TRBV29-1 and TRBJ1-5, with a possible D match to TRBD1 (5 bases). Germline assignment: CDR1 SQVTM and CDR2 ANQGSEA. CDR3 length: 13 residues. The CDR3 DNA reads TGCGCGGGGGGTGGGGTTGGGAATCAGCCCCAGCATTTT. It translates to CAGGGVGNQPQHF. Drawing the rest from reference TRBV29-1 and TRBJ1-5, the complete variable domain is SAVISQKPSRDICQRGTSLTIQCQVDSQVTMMFWYRQQPGQSLTLIATANQGSEATYESGFVIDKFPISRPNLTFSTLTVSNMSPEDSSIYLCAGGGVGNQPQHFGDGTRLSIL.

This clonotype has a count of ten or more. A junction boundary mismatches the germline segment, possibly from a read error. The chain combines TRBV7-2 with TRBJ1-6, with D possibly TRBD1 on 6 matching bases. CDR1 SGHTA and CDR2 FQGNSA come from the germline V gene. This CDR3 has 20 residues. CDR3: CATSSKGEQGRGSYNSPLHF. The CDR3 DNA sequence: TGTGCCACCAGCTCAAAGGGGGAGCAAGGCCGCGGCTCCTATAATTCACCCCTCCACTTT.

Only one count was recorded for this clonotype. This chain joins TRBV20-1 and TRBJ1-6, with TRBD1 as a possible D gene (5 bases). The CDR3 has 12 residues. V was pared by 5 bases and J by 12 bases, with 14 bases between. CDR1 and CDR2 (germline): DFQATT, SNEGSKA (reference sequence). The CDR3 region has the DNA TGCAGTGCTGACAGACCCGGTGGACCCCTCCACTTT. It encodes CSADRPGGPLHF.

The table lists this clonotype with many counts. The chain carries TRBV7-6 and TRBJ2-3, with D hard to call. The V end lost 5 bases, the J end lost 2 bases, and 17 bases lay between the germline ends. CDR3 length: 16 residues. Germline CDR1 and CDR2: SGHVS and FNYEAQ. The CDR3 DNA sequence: TGTGCCAGCAGCCCTTTCTTGTCGGGCCCCACAGATACGCAGTATTTT. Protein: CASSPFLSGPTDTQYF.

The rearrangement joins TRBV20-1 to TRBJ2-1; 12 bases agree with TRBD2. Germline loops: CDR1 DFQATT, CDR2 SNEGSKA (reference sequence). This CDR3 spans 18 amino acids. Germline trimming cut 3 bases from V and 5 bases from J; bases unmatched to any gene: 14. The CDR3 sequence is CSARASGRVWAVDNEQFF. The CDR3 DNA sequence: TGCAGTGCTAGGGCTAGCGGGAGGGTTTGGGCGGTGGACAATGAGCAGTTCTTC.

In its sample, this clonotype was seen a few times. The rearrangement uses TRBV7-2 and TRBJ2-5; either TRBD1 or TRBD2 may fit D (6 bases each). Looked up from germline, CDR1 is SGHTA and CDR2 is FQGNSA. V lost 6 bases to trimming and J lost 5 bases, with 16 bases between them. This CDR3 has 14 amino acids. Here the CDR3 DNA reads TGTGCCAGCAGGGAAACAGGGAGGTGGGAGACCCAGTACTTC. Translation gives CASRETGRWETQYF.

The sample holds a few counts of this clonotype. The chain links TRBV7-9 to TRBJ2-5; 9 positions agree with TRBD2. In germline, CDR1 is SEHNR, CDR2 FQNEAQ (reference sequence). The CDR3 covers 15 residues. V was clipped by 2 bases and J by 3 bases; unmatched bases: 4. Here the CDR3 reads CASSLLAGDEETQYF. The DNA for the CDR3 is TGTGCCAGCAGCTTATTAGCGGGAGACGAAGAGACCCAGTACTTC.

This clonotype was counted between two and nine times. CDR3 bases: TGTGCCAGCAATTTTGGGGGAGTCCAAGAGACCCAGTACTTC. Translating it yields CASNFGGVQETQYF. V and J are TRBV2 and TRBJ2-5; D assignment may be TRBD1 or TRBD2 (5 bases each). CDR3 length equals 14 residues. Trimming removed 7 bases at V and 1 base at J, with 13 bases between. Germline V lookup: CDR1 SNHLY, CDR2 FYNNEI.

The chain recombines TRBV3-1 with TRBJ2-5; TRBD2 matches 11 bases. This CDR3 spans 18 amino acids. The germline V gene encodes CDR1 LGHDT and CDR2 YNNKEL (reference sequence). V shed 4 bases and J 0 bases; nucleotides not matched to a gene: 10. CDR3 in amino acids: CASSLRVLAGGYQETQYF. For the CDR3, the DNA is TGTGCCAGCAGCCTAAGGGTCCTAGCGGGAGGATACCAAGAGACCCAGTACTTC.

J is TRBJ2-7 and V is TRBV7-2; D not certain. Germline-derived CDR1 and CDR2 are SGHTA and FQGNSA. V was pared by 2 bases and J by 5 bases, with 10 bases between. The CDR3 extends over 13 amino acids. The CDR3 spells CASSLSEPNEQYF. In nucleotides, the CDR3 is TGTGCCAGCAGCTTATCTGAACCCAACGAGCAGTACTTC. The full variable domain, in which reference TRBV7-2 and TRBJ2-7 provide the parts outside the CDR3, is GAGVSQSPSNKVTEKGKDVELRCDPISGHTALYWYRQSLGQGLEFLIYFQGNSAPDKSGLPSDRFSAERTGGSVSTLTIQRTQQEDSAVYLCASSLSEPNEQYFGPGTRLTVT.

Here the CDR3 reads CASSSGQNTQYF. The CDR3 coding sequence is TGTGCCAGCAGCAGTGGGCAAAATACGCAGTATTTT. The chain recombines TRBV7-2 with TRBJ2-3; D is unclear. This CDR3 has 12 amino acids. The ends were cut back, 5 bases at V and 7 bases at J, with 10 bases in the middle. Germline V gene sequence: CDR1 SGHTA, CDR2 FQGNSA.

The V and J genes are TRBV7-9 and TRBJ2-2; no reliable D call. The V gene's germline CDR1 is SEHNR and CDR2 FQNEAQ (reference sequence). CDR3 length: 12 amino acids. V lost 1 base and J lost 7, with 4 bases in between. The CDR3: CASSLEFGELFF. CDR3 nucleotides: TGTGCCAGCAGCTTAGAATTCGGGGAGCTGTTTTTT.

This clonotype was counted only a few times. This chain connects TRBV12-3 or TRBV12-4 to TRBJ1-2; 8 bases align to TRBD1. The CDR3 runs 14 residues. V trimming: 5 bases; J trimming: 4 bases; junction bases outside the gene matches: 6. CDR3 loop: CASSTGQGVYGYTF. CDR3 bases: TGTGCCAGCAGTACAGGACAGGGCGTCTATGGCTACACCTTC.

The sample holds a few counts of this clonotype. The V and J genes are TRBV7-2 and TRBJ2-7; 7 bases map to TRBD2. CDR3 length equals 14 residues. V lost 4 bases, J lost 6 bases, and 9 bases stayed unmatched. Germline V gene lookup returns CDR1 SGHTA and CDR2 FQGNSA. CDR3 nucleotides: TGTGCCAGCAGCTATCGGGGAGGGGAGGGCGAGCAGTACTTC. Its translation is CASSYRGGEGEQYF.

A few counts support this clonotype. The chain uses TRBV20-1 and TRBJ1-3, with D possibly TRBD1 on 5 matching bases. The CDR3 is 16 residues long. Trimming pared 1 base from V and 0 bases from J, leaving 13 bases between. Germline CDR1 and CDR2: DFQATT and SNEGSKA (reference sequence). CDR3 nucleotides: TGCAGTGCTAGAGTGAGGGACCCCCGCTCTGGAAACACCATATATTTT. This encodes CSARVRDPRSGNTIYF.

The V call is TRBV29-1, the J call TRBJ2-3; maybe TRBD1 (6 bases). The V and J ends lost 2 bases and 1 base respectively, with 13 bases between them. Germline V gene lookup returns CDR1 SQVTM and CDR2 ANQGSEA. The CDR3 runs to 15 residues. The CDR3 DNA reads TGCAGCGTTGAAATCACAGGGCCTGGCACAGATACGCAGTATTTT. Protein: CSVEITGPGTDTQYF.

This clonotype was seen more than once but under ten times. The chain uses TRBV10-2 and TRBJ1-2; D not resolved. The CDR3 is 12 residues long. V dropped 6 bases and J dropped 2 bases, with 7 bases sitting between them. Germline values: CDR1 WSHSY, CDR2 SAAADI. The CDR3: CASRNKNYGYTF. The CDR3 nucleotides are TGCGCCAGCAGGAATAAAAACTATGGCTACACCTTC.

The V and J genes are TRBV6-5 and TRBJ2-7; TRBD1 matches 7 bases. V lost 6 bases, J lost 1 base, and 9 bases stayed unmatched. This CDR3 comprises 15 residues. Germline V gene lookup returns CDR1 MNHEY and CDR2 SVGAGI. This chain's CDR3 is CASSRGQLVSYEQYF. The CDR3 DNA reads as TGTGCCAGCAGCCGGGGACAGCTAGTTTCCTACGAGCAGTACTTC.

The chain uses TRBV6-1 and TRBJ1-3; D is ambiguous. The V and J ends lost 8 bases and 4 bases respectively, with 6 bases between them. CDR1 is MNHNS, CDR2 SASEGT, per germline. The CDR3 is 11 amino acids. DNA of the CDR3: TGTGCCAGCTGGAACGGAAACACCATATATTTT. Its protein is CASWNGNTIYF.